These 10 T cell receptor beta chains were sequenced from one sample in a study of CD8+CD57+ T cells in acquired aplastic anemia. For sequencing, patients were chosen who had shown expansion of CD8+CD57+ cells by flow cytometry. Profiling that covered TCR beta VDJ and CDR3 relied on genomic DNA as its template. TCRdb independently ran MiXCR on the reads; one entry per CDR3 protein. The sample lists 150,000 to 200,000 distinct CDR3 sequences; 71% were seen once. Sequenced material: sorted CD4+, CD8+, or CD8+CD57+ T cells (not recorded which) from PBMCs. Source of these receptors: a human donor with aplastic anemia.

With regard to this clonotype: One junction end disagrees with the germline gene, perhaps due to a read error. The chain uses TRBV2 and TRBJ2-7; D is ambiguous. Germline V lookup: CDR1 SNHLY, CDR2 FYNNEI. CDR3 length: 12 residues. CDR3 in amino acids: CASTKGSYEKYF. The CDR3 DNA reads as TGTGCCAGCACCAAGGGATCCTACGAGAAGTACTTC.

This clonotype appeared a few times. The rearrangement joins TRBV7-2 to TRBJ2-3, with D tentatively TRBD1 or TRBD2 (5 bases each). V lost 3 bases and J lost 0, with 16 bases in between. Germline V gene data show CDR1 as SGHTA and CDR2 as FQGNSA. This CDR3 is built from 17 residues. This chain's CDR3 is CASSLGQRIQSTDTQYF. The CDR3 DNA reads TGTGCCAGCAGCTTGGGGCAGCGGATTCAAAGCACAGATACGCAGTATTTT.

The chain carries TRBV25-1 and TRBJ2-3, with D perhaps TRBD2 (9 bases). This CDR3 comprises 19 residues. Deletions cut 4 bases from V and 5 bases from J, with 28 bases between. Germline-derived CDR1 and CDR2 are MGHDK and SYGVNS. CDR3 sequence (DNA): TGTGCCAGCAGTGGAGGGACAGGAAAAAGGCGGGGGGGAAGAGATACGCAGTATTTT. This gives the protein CASSGGTGKRRGGRDTQYF.

Details on this clonotype: The junction departs from germline at one end; a sequencing error may be responsible. The chain carries TRBV7-8 and TRBJ1-2; D might be TRBD1 (6 bases). The CDR3 is made up of 14 amino acids. Germline values: CDR1 SGHVS, CDR2 FQNEAQ. This CDR3 reads CASSLVVGQNGYTF. DNA of the CDR3: TGCGCCAGCAGCTTAGTTGTTGGACAGAATGGCTACACCTTC.

The rearrangement uses TRBV7-8 and TRBJ2-7; no clear D. The CDR3 totals 13 residues. Trimming took off 5 bases at V and 0 bases at J, with 8 bases between the two ends. The germline CDR1 and CDR2 sequences are SGHVS and FQNEAQ. The CDR3 DNA reads TGTGCCAGCAGCGACACGAGCTCCTACGAGCAGTACTTC. This translates into CASSDTSSYEQYF.

The chain carries TRBV7-8 and TRBJ1-2; 10 nucleotides line up with TRBD1. Trimming at V came to 0 bases and at J to 5 bases, leaving 12 bases not matched to a gene. In germline, CDR1 is SGHVS, CDR2 FQNEAQ. This CDR3 has 18 amino acids. The CDR3 here is CASSLAETRDRGGYGYTF. As DNA, the CDR3 is TGTGCCAGCAGCTTAGCCGAGACTAGGGACAGGGGAGGATATGGCTACACCTTC.

This clonotype was observed a handful of times. V usage is TRBV19 and J usage is TRBJ2-2; possible D gene TRBD1, 5 bases. V lost 5 bases and J 4 bases, leaving 8 bases between the germline ends. Germline CDR1 is LNHDA and CDR2 is SQIVND (reference sequence). The CDR3 has 13 amino acids. DNA of the CDR3: TGTGCCAGTAGTCCCCAGGGCACCGGGGAGCTGTTTTTT. Translation: CASSPQGTGELFF.

The chain uses TRBV7-2 and TRBJ2-3; TRBD2 aligns across 9 bases. Germline CDR1 reads SGHTA; CDR2 reads FQGNSA. The CDR3 totals 13 residues. Trimming took 5 bases from V and 11 from J; bases not matched to a gene: 8. In DNA form, the CDR3 reads TGTGCCAGCAGCGTACCGCTAGCGGGGAAGCAGTATTTT. It translates to CASSVPLAGKQYF.

This clonotype showed up just a few times. The chain links TRBV20-1 to TRBJ2-7, with D perhaps matching TRBD2 (6 bases). Germline loops: CDR1 DFQATT, CDR2 SNEGSKA (reference sequence). The CDR3 consists of 12 residues. Trimming removed 3 bases from V and 1 base from J, with 7 bases in between. CDR3 nucleotides: TGCAGTGCTAGCCGGGAGTCCTACGAGCAGTACTTC. Its protein product is CSASRESYEQYF.

Only a few counts were recorded for this clonotype. This chain joins TRBV10-3 and TRBJ1-6, with D unresolved. The V end was cut by 6 bases, the J end by 0 bases, with 6 bases between. Germline CDR1 and CDR2: ENHRY and SYGVKD. There are 14 residues in the CDR3. The CDR3 bases are TGTGCCATCAGACAGAGCTCCTATAATTCACCCCTCCACTTT. It yields the protein CAIRQSSYNSPLHF.